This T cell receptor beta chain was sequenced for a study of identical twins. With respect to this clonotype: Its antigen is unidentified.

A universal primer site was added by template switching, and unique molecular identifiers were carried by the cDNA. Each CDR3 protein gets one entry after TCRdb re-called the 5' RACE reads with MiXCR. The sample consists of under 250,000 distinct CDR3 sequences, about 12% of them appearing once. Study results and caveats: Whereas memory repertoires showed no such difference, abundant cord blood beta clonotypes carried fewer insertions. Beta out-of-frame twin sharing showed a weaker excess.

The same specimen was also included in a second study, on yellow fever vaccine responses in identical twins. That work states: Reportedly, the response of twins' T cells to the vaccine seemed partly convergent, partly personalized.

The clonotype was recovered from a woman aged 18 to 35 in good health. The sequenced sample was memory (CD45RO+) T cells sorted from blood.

DNA for the CDR3: TGTGCCAGCAGCCAAATACTAGCGGGGGGCAATGAGCAGTTCTTC. Translating gives CASSQILAGGNEQFF. The gene calls are TRBV3-1 and TRBJ2-1, with 12 bases that match TRBD2. CDR1 is LGHDT, CDR2 YNNKEL, per germline (reference sequence). This CDR3 is 15 amino acids long. V was pared by 2 bases and J by 6 bases, with 2 bases of the junction left unmatched.